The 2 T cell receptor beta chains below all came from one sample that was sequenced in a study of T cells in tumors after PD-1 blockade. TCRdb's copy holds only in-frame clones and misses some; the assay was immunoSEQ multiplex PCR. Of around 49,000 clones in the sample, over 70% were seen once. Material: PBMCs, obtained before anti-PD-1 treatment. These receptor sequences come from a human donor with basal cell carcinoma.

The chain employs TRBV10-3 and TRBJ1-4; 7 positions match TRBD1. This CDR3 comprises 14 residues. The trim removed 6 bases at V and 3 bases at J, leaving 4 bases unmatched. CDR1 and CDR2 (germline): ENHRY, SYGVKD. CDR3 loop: CAISQQGSNEKLFF. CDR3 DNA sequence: TGTGCCATCAGCCAACAGGGGTCTAATGAAAAACTGTTTTTT.

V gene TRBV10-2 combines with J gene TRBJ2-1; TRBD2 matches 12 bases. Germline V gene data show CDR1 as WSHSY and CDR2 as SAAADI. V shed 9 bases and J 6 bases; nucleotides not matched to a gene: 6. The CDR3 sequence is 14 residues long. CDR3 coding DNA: TGCGCCAGTCGGTCTAGCGGGGGGGCCAATGAGCAGTTCTTC. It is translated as CASRSSGGANEQFF.